Listed here are 26 T cell receptor beta chains from one sample, sequenced in a study of blood T cells in healthy people across ages. PCR was performed a second time for roughly 7 to 11 cycles using a sample-barcoded 5' primer and a J-beta primer mix. TCRdb passed the 5' RACE reads through MiXCR, listing each CDR3 protein once. Here the sample spans 710,000 or so distinct CDR3 sequences, about 30% being singletons. Sequencing input: blood. The receptors were gathered from an elderly woman in good health.

At least ten counts were recorded for this clonotype. This chain links TRBV2 with TRBJ1-6, with TRBD1 matching 7 bases. The CDR3 loop spans 14 amino acids. Germline CDR1 and CDR2: SNHLY and FYNNEI. Losses at the gene ends were 9 bases for V and 5 bases for J; bases not matched to a gene: 7. CDR3: CASVGTANNSPLHF. DNA for the CDR3: TGTGCCAGTGTGGGGACAGCAAATAATTCACCCCTCCACTTT.

The table lists this clonotype with many counts. The V call is TRBV7-2, the J call TRBJ2-7, with TRBD2 identical over 11 bases. Germline assignment: CDR1 SGHTA and CDR2 FQGNSA. This CDR3 is 15 amino acids long. The V gene end was trimmed by 6 bases and the J gene end by 4 bases; junction bases not matched to a gene: 8. The CDR3 reads CASSLRSGGEYEQYF. The CDR3 DNA is TGTGCCAGCAGTCTCCGTAGCGGGGGGGAGTACGAGCAGTACTTC.

Regarding this clonotype: One base away lies a much larger clone, so this may be a sequencing read error. This chain connects TRBV11-2 to TRBJ1-2; D gene uncertain. Germline values: CDR1 SGHAT, CDR2 FQNNGV. Trimming cost V 3 bases and J 7 bases, with 12 bases left between them. The CDR3 length is 13 residues. This chain's CDR3 is CASSLAIRVGYTF. In nucleotides, the CDR3 is TGTGCCAGCAGCTTGGCAATAAGGGTTGGCTACACCTTC. Complete variable domain (other parts from reference TRBV11-2 and TRBJ1-2): EAGVAQSPRYKIIEKRQSVAFWCNPISGHATLYWYQQILGQGPKLLIQFQNNGVVDDSQLPKDRFSAERLKGVDSTLKIQPAKLEDSAVYLCASSLAIRVGYTFGSGTRLTVV.

The genes are TRBV7-2 and TRBJ2-5, with a weak D call TRBD2 (5 bases). V lost 2 bases to trimming and J lost 2 bases, with 15 bases between them. The CDR3 loop spans 16 amino acids. In germline, CDR1 is SGHTA, CDR2 FQGNSA. The CDR3: CASSLHSAALQETQYF. CDR3 nucleotides: TGTGCCAGCAGCTTACATAGCGCGGCTTTACAAGAGACCCAGTACTTC.

This clonotype was counted between two and nine times. A much larger clone is a single base away; this may be a read error. The chain carries TRBV24-1 and TRBJ2-5; D possibly matches TRBD1 or TRBD2 (5 bases each). From germline, CDR1 is KGHDR and CDR2 SFDVKD. The V end lost 1 base, the J end lost 11 bases, and 22 bases lay between the germline ends. The CDR3 consists of 16 residues. In DNA, the CDR3 is TGTGCCACCAGTGATTTCACCAGGGCCAAGAGGGCTGAGCAGTACTTC. Protein sequence: CATSDFTRAKRAEQYF.

This clonotype was recorded a few times. The chain joins TRBV12-3 or TRBV12-4 to TRBJ1-6, with 11 bases matching TRBD1. With 6 bases clipped from V and 9 bases from J, the junction kept 7 bases outside the gene matches. This CDR3 region has 15 residues. This CDR3 is CASRRGQGVSSPLHF. The CDR3 nucleotides are TGTGCCAGCAGACGGGGACAGGGGGTGTCTTCACCCCTCCACTTT.

This clonotype occurred many times. The rearrangement links TRBV2 to TRBJ1-1; TRBD1 might be the D (6 bases). Germline assignment: CDR1 SNHLY and CDR2 FYNNEI. The length of the CDR3 is 11 residues. With 8 bases removed from V and 5 bases from J, the gap between germline ends came to 9 bases. In nucleotides, the CDR3 is TGTGCCAGCGGCGGACAGACTGAAGCTTTCTTT. This sequence encodes CASGGQTEAFF.

J is TRBJ2-2 and V is TRBV6-5; maybe TRBD1 (7 bases). V was clipped by 6 bases and J by 7 bases, with 21 bases between them. CDR1 MNHEY and CDR2 SVGAGI come from the germline V gene. The CDR3 has 16 amino acids. Here the CDR3 DNA reads TGTGCCAGCAGCCCCAGGGGGGCCGGGGCTAGCGGGGAGCTGTTTTTT. Translating it yields CASSPRGAGASGELFF.

This clonotype was detected many times. This chain connects TRBV28 to TRBJ2-7, with D unclear. The CDR3 is 12 amino acids. Germline V gene lookup returns CDR1 MDHEN and CDR2 SYDVKM. V was clipped by 6 bases and J by 4 bases, with 10 bases between them. CDR3 in DNA: TGTGCCAGCAGGACCTCACCGTACGAGCAGTACTTC. Translated: CASRTSPYEQYF.

This clonotype appeared a few times. V is TRBV7-2 and J is TRBJ1-1, with 9 positions matching TRBD1. The CDR3 has 15 residues. Germline CDR1 is SGHTA and CDR2 is FQGNSA. The ends lost 3 bases at V and 6 bases at J; junction bases unmatched: 8. The DNA of the CDR3 is TGTGCCAGCAGCTTCTTCGGACAGGGGCACCCTGAAGCTTTCTTT. It specifies CASSFFGQGHPEAFF.

For this clonotype: Being one base from a much bigger clone, this may be a read error. This sequence joins TRBV7-6 and TRBJ1-1, with no clear D. The germline V gene has CDR1 SGHVS and CDR2 FNYEAQ. The CDR3 has 13 amino acids. With 1 base removed from V and 4 bases from J, the gap between germline ends came to 7 bases. The CDR3 DNA reads as TGTGCCAGCAGCTTAGGCCCGCCCACTGAAGCTTTCTTT. Protein product: CASSLGPPTEAFF. Supplemented by reference TRBV7-6 and TRBJ1-1, the full variable domain reads GAGVSQSPRYKVTKRGQDVALRCDPISGHVSLYWYRQALGQGPEFLTYFNYEAQQDKSGLPNDRFSAERPEGSISTLTIQRTEQRDSAMYRCASSLGPPTEAFFGQGTRLTVV.

With regard to this clonotype: Being one base from a much bigger clone, this may be a read error. The V and J genes are TRBV20-1 and TRBJ1-4; maybe TRBD1 (5 bases). CDR3 length: 12 amino acids. Looked up from germline, CDR1 is DFQATT and CDR2 is SNEGSKA (reference sequence). In nucleotides, the CDR3 is TGCAGTGCTAAGGGACCGAGGGAAAAACGGTTTTTT. Its protein product is CSAKGPREKRFF.

There are many counts of this clonotype. The gene calls are TRBV30 and TRBJ2-7, with 10 bases lining up with TRBD1. The CDR3 runs to 15 residues. The V gene's germline CDR1 is GTSNPN and CDR2 SVGIG (reference sequence). With V trimmed by 3 bases and J by 4 bases, 9 bases remained unmatched. The CDR3 coding sequence is TGTGCCTGGAGCTTAGGGGGACAGGGGAGGTACGAGCAGTACTTC. Translated, it gives CAWSLGGQGRYEQYF. Full variable domain (outside the CDR3, taken from reference TRBV30 and TRBJ2-7): SQTIHQWPATLVQPVGSPLSLECTVEGTSNPNLYWYRQAAGRGLQLLFYSVGIGQISSEVPQNLSASRPQDRQFILSSKKLLLSDSGFYLCAWSLGGQGRYEQYFGPGTRLTVT.

This clonotype has ten or more counts. J is TRBJ2-1 and V is TRBV7-2; 9 bases fit TRBD2. This CDR3 is built from 15 residues. In germline, CDR1 is SGHTA, CDR2 FQGNSA. Germline trimming cut 5 bases from V and 0 bases from J; bases unmatched to any gene: 2. Here the CDR3 DNA reads TGTGCCAGCAGCAATAGCGGGAGCTCCTACAATGAGCAGTTCTTC. Translating it yields CASSNSGSSYNEQFF.

This clonotype was seen repeatedly, ten times or more. V and J are TRBV5-1 and TRBJ2-7, with 7 nucleotides matching TRBD2. The ends lost 3 bases at V and 2 bases at J; junction bases unmatched: 11. There are 16 residues in the CDR3. Germline loops: CDR1 SGHRS, CDR2 YFSETQ. The CDR3: CASSWGGTSRAYEQYF. CDR3 nucleotide sequence: TGCGCCAGCAGCTGGGGAGGGACGTCACGAGCCTACGAGCAGTACTTC.

This clonotype was picked up a small number of times. The chain uses TRBV4-3 and TRBJ1-4; D might be TRBD1 (6 bases). The CDR3 contains 16 residues. Trimming took 1 base from V and 7 from J, leaving 16 bases between them. Per the germline V gene, CDR1 is LGHNA and CDR2 is YSLEER. The CDR3 DNA reads TGCGCCAGCAGCCAAGTCTCCGGGGGCGCAATTGAAAAACTGTTTTTT. Protein sequence: CASSQVSGGAIEKLFF.

This clonotype was seen at least ten times. CDR3 sequence reads: CASSLSAGGAGEKLFF. The CDR3 DNA sequence: TGTGCCAGCAGCTTATCGGCAGGGGGCGCGGGTGAAAAACTGTTTTTT. The J gene is TRBJ1-4, the V gene TRBV7-2, with 8 positions matching TRBD1. With 2 bases clipped from V and 7 bases from J, the junction kept 9 bases outside the gene matches. The CDR3 is 16 amino acids. The germline V gene has CDR1 SGHTA and CDR2 FQGNSA.

Many counts were recorded for this clonotype. The rearrangement joins TRBV4-3 to TRBJ2-7, with D uncertain. This CDR3 is 15 amino acids long. Trimming left V 0 bases short and J 4 bases short, with 13 bases between. Per the germline V gene, CDR1 is LGHNA and CDR2 is YSLEER. The CDR3 spells CASSQDLGTSYEQYF. Written as DNA, the CDR3 is TGCGCCAGCAGCCAAGATTTAGGCACCTCATACGAGCAGTACTTC.

This clonotype was detected only a few times. The CDR3 protein is CASSSPTGTNSPLHF. As DNA, the CDR3 is TGTGCCAGCAGTTCCCCGACAGGGACTAATTCACCCCTCCACTTT. The chain uses TRBV6-2 or TRBV6-3 and TRBJ1-6; 7 bases are a match to TRBD1. The germline V gene encodes CDR1 MNHEY and CDR2 SVGEGT. The V segment lost 4 bases and the J segment 6 bases; nucleotides outside the gene matches: 6. This CDR3 is 15 amino acids long.

The chain couples TRBV6-2 or TRBV6-3 to TRBJ2-2; D perhaps matches TRBD2 (5 bases). This CDR3 has 14 residues. From germline, CDR1 is MNHEY and CDR2 SVGEGT. With 9 bases removed from V and 7 bases from J, the gap between germline ends came to 18 bases. The CDR3 loop is CASSRLASRGELFF. DNA of the CDR3: TGTGCCAGTTCCAGGCTAGCATCACGCGGGGAGCTGTTTTTT.

Note on this clonotype: A single base separates this from a much larger clone, so it may be a read error. It is unclear where the CDR3 begins or ends on the DNA, so no DNA is shown, and the CDR3 is as TCRdb lists it. The CDR3 region is CAASEVAYGNTF. This chain connects TRBV28 to TRBJ1-2. CDR1 is MDHEN, CDR2 SYDVKM, per germline. The CDR3 is 12 amino acids in total, end residues counted.

The table lists this clonotype with a count of one. The chain employs TRBV28 and TRBJ2-7, with D perhaps assigned TRBD1 or TRBD2 (5 bases each). Germline CDR1 is MDHEN and CDR2 is SYDVKM. Trimming left V 7 bases short and J 4 bases short, with 11 bases between. The CDR3 is 12 residues long. The CDR3 coding sequence is TGTGCCAGCACCCTAGCAGGGTACGAGCAGTACTTC. Translated, it gives CASTLAGYEQYF.

Ten or more counts support this clonotype. This rearrangement joins TRBV14 to TRBJ1-6, with 9 positions matching TRBD1. The CDR3 length is 13 residues. CDR1 and CDR2 (germline): SGHDN, FVKESK. With V trimmed by 3 bases and J by 14 bases, 5 bases remained unmatched. The CDR3 DNA reads TGTGCCAGCAGCCAGGGACAGGGAGTCACCCTCCACTTT. This encodes CASSQGQGVTLHF. Variable domain in full (rest from reference TRBV14 and TRBJ1-6): EAGVTQFPSHSVIEKGQTVTLRCDPISGHDNLYWYRRVMGKEIKFLLHFVKESKQDESGMPNNRFLAERTGGTYSTLKVQPAELEDSGVYFCASSQGQGVTLHFGNGTRLTVT.

The V gene is TRBV5-1, the J gene TRBJ2-3; 7 bases line up with TRBD1. This CDR3 contains 14 residues. Germline CDR1 SGHRS, CDR2 YFSETQ. Trimming cost V 4 bases and J 4 bases; bases outside gene matches: 6. The CDR3 DNA sequence: TGCGCCAGCAGCGAGGGGGCCTCCGCAGATACGCAGTATTTT. It yields the protein CASSEGASADTQYF.

This clonotype occurred once. Here the CDR3 DNA reads TGTGCCAGCAGTCCCGACGGGGACACAACCTACGAGCAGTACTTC. This translates into CASSPDGDTTYEQYF. V usage is TRBV7-3 and J usage is TRBJ2-7, with a possible D match to TRBD1 (6 bases). V gave up 6 bases and J gave up 2 bases, with 17 bases separating them. CDR3 length: 15 residues. Germline V gene data show CDR1 as SGHTA and CDR2 as FQGTGA. Full variable domain (rest looked up from reference TRBV7-3 and TRBJ2-7): GAGVSQTPSNKVTEKGKYVELRCDPISGHTALYWYRQSLGQGPEFLIYFQGTGAADDSGLPNDRFFAVRPEGSVSTLKIQRTERGDSAVYLCASSPDGDTTYEQYFGPGTRLTVT.

At least ten counts were recorded for this clonotype. J is TRBJ2-6 and V is TRBV10-3; D unclear. V was clipped by 4 bases and J by 1 base, with 14 bases between them. The germline CDR1 and CDR2 sequences are ENHRY and SYGVKD. There are 17 residues in the CDR3. CDR3 sequence (DNA): TGTGCCATCAGTGGACTCCGGGCCTCATCTGGGGCCAACGTCCTGACTTTC. This encodes CAISGLRASSGANVLTF.